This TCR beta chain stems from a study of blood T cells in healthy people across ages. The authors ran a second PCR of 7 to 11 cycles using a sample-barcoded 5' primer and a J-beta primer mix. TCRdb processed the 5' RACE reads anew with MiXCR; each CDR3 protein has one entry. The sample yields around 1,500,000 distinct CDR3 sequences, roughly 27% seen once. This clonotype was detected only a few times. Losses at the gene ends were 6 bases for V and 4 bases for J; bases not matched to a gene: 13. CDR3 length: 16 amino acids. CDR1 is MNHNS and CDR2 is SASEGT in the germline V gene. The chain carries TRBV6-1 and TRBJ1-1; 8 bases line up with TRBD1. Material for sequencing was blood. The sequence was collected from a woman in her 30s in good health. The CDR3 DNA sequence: TGTGCCAGCAGATCCCCGGACAGGGAAAGGAGCACTGAAGCTTTCTTT. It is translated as CASRSPDRERSTEAFF.